Sequencing of this TCR beta chain was carried out in a study of identical twins. General study results and limits: Alpha sequences out of frame and shared by twins had excess low generation probability. Cross-sectional statistical analysis was relied on for the conclusions, without the same donors being followed. In cord blood, abundant beta clonotypes had fewer insertions; memory showed no trend.

One entry per CDR3 protein results from TCRdb running MiXCR on the 5' RACE reads. Found here are around 370,000 distinct CDR3 sequences, 9% to 10% of them singletons; the top ten hold roughly 8.9%. This clonotype showed up many times. Its antigen is unknown. This CDR3 has 16 residues. Germline V gene data show CDR1 as SNHLY and CDR2 as FYNNEI. Trimming stripped 2 bases from V and 2 bases from J, with 14 bases between. The source of this sequence is a woman aged 50 to 60 in good health. The sample taken for sequencing was naive T cells sorted from blood. The chain combines TRBV2 with TRBJ2-3, with D perhaps matching TRBD2 (7 bases). The CDR3, as DNA: TGTGCCAGCAGTGAATGGGGGGGCACCTACACAGATACGCAGTATTTT. Protein sequence: CASSEWGGTYTDTQYF.